Here is one T cell receptor beta chain with its context. The antigen remains undetermined. V lost 5 bases, J lost 5 bases, and 23 bases stayed unmatched. This CDR3 has 19 amino acids. This entry is derived from a study of T cell repertoires in cytomegalovirus infection. Overall study: CMV infection plus the matching HLA type was flagged by public TCR beta signatures.

General study points: The ex vivo response showed dominance by HLA-C-restricted CMV-specific TCR beta clonotypes. The cumulative frequency of public TCR beta families identified carriers of CMV plus the relevant HLA.

Each CDR3 protein is one row after TCRdb ran MiXCR on the reads. Of around 240,000 distinct CDR3 sequences listed, 22% are singletons. This rearrangement joins TRBV12-3 or TRBV12-4 to TRBJ2-5, with 7 nucleotides matching TRBD1. The clonotype comes from a human donor in good health (CMV status not recorded). Some clones in this sample may be carry-over from other donors' samples. Sequencing used CD8+ T cells from PBMCs. CDR3 sequence: CASSPPKRQGNGQLETQYF. As DNA, the CDR3 is TGTGCCAGCAGTCCCCCCAAGAGACAGGGTAATGGGCAATTGGAGACCCAGTACTTC.